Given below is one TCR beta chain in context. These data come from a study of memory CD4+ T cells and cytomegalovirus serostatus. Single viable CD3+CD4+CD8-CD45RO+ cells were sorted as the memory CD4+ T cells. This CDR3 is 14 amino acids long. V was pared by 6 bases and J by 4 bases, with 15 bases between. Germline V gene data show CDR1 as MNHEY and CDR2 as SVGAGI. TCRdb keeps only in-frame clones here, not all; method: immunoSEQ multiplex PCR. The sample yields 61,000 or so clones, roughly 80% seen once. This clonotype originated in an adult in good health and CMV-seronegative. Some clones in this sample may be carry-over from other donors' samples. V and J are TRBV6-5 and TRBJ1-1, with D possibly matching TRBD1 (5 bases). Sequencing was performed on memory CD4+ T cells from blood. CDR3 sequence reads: CASSPARESTEAFF. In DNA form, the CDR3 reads TGTGCCAGCAGCCCAGCCAGGGAGAGCACTGAAGCTTTCTTT.